This entry describes one T cell receptor (beta chain). The antigen remains undetermined. The protocol was immunoSEQ multiplex PCR, while the TCRdb copy is restricted to in-frame clones and leaves out a portion. Among about 100,000 clones listed, approximately 91% were seen once. The source of the sample is a study of T cell responses to AZD1222 COVID-19 vaccine. Study-wide points: After two AZD1222 doses, spike-specific TCR breadth and depth rose versus day 0.

The sequencing here drew on peripheral blood, taken on day 0 of AZD1222 vaccination. The sequence was collected from an adult in good health.

In nucleotides, the CDR3 is TGTGCCAGTAGTGGCAACAGGGGCTCAGGATCACCCCTCCACTTT. The encoded protein is CASSGNRGSGSPLHF. The V and J genes are TRBV19 and TRBJ1-6; TRBD1 matches 7 bases. The germline gives CDR1 LNHDA, CDR2 SQIVND (reference sequence). The V and J ends lost 5 bases and 10 bases, in that order; junction bases with no gene match: 11. The CDR3 spans 15 residues.